These T cell receptor beta chains were read from a single sample in a study of cytomegalovirus exposure and HLA in healthy donors. Generated by immunoSEQ multiplex PCR, the TCRdb table keeps only in-frame clones and is missing some. The sample lists fewer than 250,000 clones, approximately 80% occurring once. The sample taken for sequencing was PBMCs. Every receptor here comes from a woman aged 45-65 years in good health and CMV-seropositive. Both conserved end residues are part of each CDR3. A D gene is named only where the DNA matches it firmly. Clone size appears in some rows only: once, few, many, or a class for an expanded clone.

cdr3_length	d_call	v_call	clone_size	j_call	cdr3_nt	cdr3_aa
16	-	TRBV12-5	-	TRBJ2-3	TGTGCTAGTGGTTTGGTACGGACACCGAGCACAGATACGCAGTATTTT	CASGLVRTPSTDTQYF
15	TRBD1	TRBV6-1	once	TRBJ2-3	TGTGCCAGCAGGACAGGGCAACGCTACACAGATACGCAGTATTTT	CASRTGQRYTDTQYF
13	TRBD2	TRBV9	-	TRBJ2-1	TGTGCCAGCAGCGGTAGCGGGGGGCCGGGACAGTTCTTC	CASSGSGGPGQFF
16	TRBD1	TRBV6-6	-	TRBJ1-3	TGTGCCAGCAGTGGGACAGGGGTCGGATCTGGAAACACCATATATTTT	CASSGTGVGSGNTIYF
13	-	TRBV28	-	TRBJ1-1	TGTGCCAGCAGGCGGTATGAGGACACTGAAGCTTTCTTT	CASRRYEDTEAFF
13	-	TRBV18	-	TRBJ1-5	TGTGCCAGCTCTGACTCCCTTAATCAGCCCCAGCATTTT	CASSDSLNQPQHF
15	-	TRBV19	-	TRBJ1-4	TGTGCCAGTAGTATAAATAGAGCAACTAATGAAAAACTGTTTTTT	CASSINRATNEKLFF
16	TRBD1	TRBV10-3	-	TRBJ1-3	TGTGCCATCAGAGAATACCGGGACAGGCCTGGAAACACCATATATTTT	CAIREYRDRPGNTIYF
19	-	TRBV9	once	TRBJ2-3	TGTGCCAGCAGCGTAGCTAGTACAGGTTGGGCGACTAGCACAGATACGCAGTATTTT	CASSVASTGWATSTDTQYF
15	-	TRBV7-9	-	TRBJ1-6	TGTTCCAGCAGCTCACATGAGGGCCCCGGTTCACCCCTCCACTTT	CSSSSHEGPGSPLHF
13	-	TRBV19	once	TRBJ2-1	TGTGCCAGTAGTATAGATAGGGGTAATGAGCAGTTCTTC	CASSIDRGNEQFF
16	TRBD2	TRBV18	-	TRBJ2-2	TGTGCCAGCTCCAAGACTAGCGGGACGAACACCGGGGAGCTGTTTTTT	CASSKTSGTNTGELFF
15	TRBD2	TRBV2	-	TRBJ2-7	TGTGCCAGCAGTGAACCCCAGCGGGGGAAATACGAGCAGTACTTC	CASSEPQRGKYEQYF
16	-	TRBV25-1	-	TRBJ1-2	TGTGCCAGCAGTTCCCACCACGGGTACAGGGACTATGGCTACACCTTC	CASSSHHGYRDYGYTF
14	-	TRBV29-1	-	TRBJ1-1	TGCAGCGTTGAAGAGTCCTCAGCGGGGACTGAAGCTTTCTTT	CSVEESSAGTEAFF
18	TRBD2	TRBV5-1	-	TRBJ2-1	TGCGCCAGCAGAGGCGGGTTACTAGCGGGGGGGCAGTACAATGAGCAGTTCTTC	CASRGGLLAGGQYNEQFF
15	-	TRBV9	-	TRBJ1-5	TGTGCCAGCAGCCCAGGGGTAGGGCTTGGGGGGCCCCAGCATTTT	CASSPGVGLGGPQHF
14	TRBD1	TRBV7-2	-	TRBJ1-2	TGTGCCAGCAGCTTAGTCAGGGCAGGGGGAGGCTACACCTTC	CASSLVRAGGGYTF
16	-	TRBV4-2	-	TRBJ2-3	TGTGCCAGCAGCCAAGATCGTGGGGCAGGCATAGATACGCAGTATTTT	CASSQDRGAGIDTQYF
15	TRBD1	TRBV5-1	few	TRBJ1-1	TGCGCCAGCAGCTTAACAGGGGGAGTGAACACTGAAGCTTTCTTT	CASSLTGGVNTEAFF
14	-	TRBV7-9	-	TRBJ1-1	TGTGCCAGCAGCGCCGACACCCAGAACACTGAAGCTTTCTTT	CASSADTQNTEAFF
13	TRBD1	TRBV25-1	-	TRBJ1-1	TGTGCCAGCAGTTACAGGGGCGATACTGAAGCTTTCTTT	CASSYRGDTEAFF
15	-	TRBV4-3	-	TRBJ2-1	TGCGCCAGCAGCCAAGCCGGACAGATAACAAATGAGCAGTTCTTC	CASSQAGQITNEQFF
15	TRBD1	TRBV6-5	-	TRBJ2-5	TGTGCCAGCAGTTACGGGACAGGGATCCAAGAGACCCAGTACTTC	CASSYGTGIQETQYF
14	TRBD1	TRBV6-5	-	TRBJ2-7	TGTGCCAGCAGTTATACGGACAGGAACTACGAGCAGTACTTC	CASSYTDRNYEQYF
17	TRBD1	TRBV7-2	-	TRBJ1-6	TGTGCCAGCAGCTTAGCGGCGACAGGGGGATCGATTTCACCCCTCCACTTT	CASSLAATGGSISPLHF
12	-	TRBV28	-	TRBJ1-1	TGTGCCAGCAGCTACTTGAGGCGAAACGGCTTCTTT	CASSYLRRNGFF
16	-	TRBV27	-	TRBJ2-2	TGTGCCAGCAGTTTGAGTGACAGATTGGGTGCCGGGGAGCTGTTTTTT	CASSLSDRLGAGELFF
14	TRBD1	TRBV11-2	-	TRBJ1-1	TGTGCCAGCAGCTTAGGGACAGGGAGCACTGAAGCTTTCTTT	CASSLGTGSTEAFF
13	-	TRBV7-3	-	TRBJ1-5	TGTGCCAGCAGCTTACAGGGGAATCAGCCCCAGCATTTT	CASSLQGNQPQHF
14	TRBD1	TRBV19	-	TRBJ2-5	TGTGCCAGTAGCAGGGACAGGGGCGCTGAGACCCAGTACTTC	CASSRDRGAETQYF
15	TRBD1	TRBV19	once	TRBJ1-4	TGTGCCAGTAGTATCTTGGGGGACAGTGTTGAAAAACTGTTTTTT	CASSILGDSVEKLFF
15	TRBD1	TRBV25-1	once	TRBJ1-3	TGTGCCAGCAGTGAATCGGGGACAGGCGGAAACACCATATATTTT	CASSESGTGGNTIYF
13	TRBD1	TRBV10-3	few	TRBJ1-4	TGTGCCATCAGTGCTGACAGGGGTGAAAAACTGTTTTTT	CAISADRGEKLFF
14	-	TRBV6-5	-	TRBJ2-7	TGTGCCAGCAAGGGCAGGGGTCACACCTACGAGCAGTACTTC	CASKGRGHTYEQYF
13	TRBD2	TRBV29-1	once	TRBJ2-7	TGCAGCGTTACTAGCGCGCGGGTGGACGAGCAGTACTTC	CSVTSARVDEQYF
14	-	TRBV7-2	-	TRBJ1-2	TGTGCCAGCAGCTCAGCAGGGGAAAACTATGGCTACACCTTC	CASSSAGENYGYTF
15	TRBD2	TRBV7-2	-	TRBJ2-1	TGTGCCAGCAGCTTAGGCGGGGGGGCCGACAATGAGCAGTTCTTC	CASSLGGGADNEQFF
13	TRBD2	TRBV25-1	-	TRBJ2-5	TGTGCCCCTCGGGGGGACCCCCAAGAGACCCAGTACTTC	CAPRGDPQETQYF
14	TRBD1	TRBV9	once	TRBJ2-7	TGTGCCAGCAGTCCGGGACAGGCCCTCTACGAGCAGTACTTC	CASSPGQALYEQYF
16	TRBD1	TRBV27	-	TRBJ1-2	TGTGCCAGCAGTTTCCTCGGGACAGGACTCAACTATGGCTACACCTTC	CASSFLGTGLNYGYTF
15	-	TRBV7-8	-	TRBJ1-2	TGTGCCAGCAGCTTATCTGGCAGGTTAAACTATGGCTACACCTTC	CASSLSGRLNYGYTF
15	TRBD1	TRBV10-3	-	TRBJ1-1	TGTGCCATCAGTGAGAAGGACAGGGGGAGGACTGAAGCTTTCTTT	CAISEKDRGRTEAFF
13	-	TRBV7-6	-	TRBJ1-1	TGTGCCAGCAGCCGACGACAGGACACTGAAGCTTTCTTT	CASSRRQDTEAFF
15	TRBD1	TRBV7-2	once	TRBJ2-2	TGTGCCAGCAGCTTGACAGGGGGCGGCACCGGGGAGCTGTTTTTT	CASSLTGGGTGELFF
13	-	TRBV6-1	few	TRBJ1-1	TGTGCCAGCAGTGCGAGGGAGGGAGGTGAAGCTTTCTTT	CASSAREGGEAFF
15	-	TRBV5-1	-	TRBJ2-7	TGCGCCAGCAGCTTGGGGACAGCAGACTCCTACGAGCAGTACTTC	CASSLGTADSYEQYF
15	-	TRBV5-1	-	TRBJ2-7	TGCGCCAGCAGCGCGCTGAGATCCAACTCCTACGAGCAGTACTTC	CASSALRSNSYEQYF
16	-	TRBV28	-	TRBJ2-1	TGTGCCAGCAGCTATGGGGGTGGGGACACAAACAATGAGCAGTTCTTC	CASSYGGGDTNNEQFF
12	TRBD1	TRBV28	few	TRBJ1-1	TGTGCTACAGGGGGCGCGGGCACTGAAGCTTTCTTT	CATGGAGTEAFF
16	-	TRBV9	-	TRBJ2-3	TGTGCCAGCAGCGTAGGATCGGGAACGGGCACAGATACGCAGTATTTT	CASSVGSGTGTDTQYF
12	-	TRBV7-8	-	TRBJ1-1	TGTGCCAGCAGCTTCGAGGTCACTGAAGCTTTCTTT	CASSFEVTEAFF
16	-	TRBV7-9	-	TRBJ1-1	TGTGCCAGCAGCAATCAGGCTACCAGGCAAAACACTGAAGCTTTCTTT	CASSNQATRQNTEAFF
17	TRBD2	TRBV15	-	TRBJ2-5	TGTGCCACCAGAGATCACCTAGCGGGGGGAATTTTTGAGACCCAGTACTTC	CATRDHLAGGIFETQYF
15	TRBD1	TRBV4-1	-	TRBJ1-2	TGCGCCAGCAGCCAAGAAGGTCGGACAGGGGTTGGCTACACCTTC	CASSQEGRTGVGYTF